This TCR beta chain comes out of a study of T cell clones after liver transplantation (dated by TCRdb to about 2019). As for the study more broadly: The samples were obtained from ITN030ST, a randomized trial that attempted immunosuppression withdrawal within 2 years after liver transplantation. Donor-reactive T cell clones were identified by TCRbeta sequencing following a pre-transplant mixed lymphocyte reaction and were subsequently tracked in post-transplant blood. As an antigen-independent comparator for donor-reactive sequences, third party-reactive TCRbeta sequences were also identified from pre-transplant MLRs. Of the eight recipients, a few were HCV-positive, while the remaining recipients had been transplanted for non-autoimmune, non-viral indications. Until randomization at 12-24 months post-transplant, subjects were given standard immunosuppression, with no induction therapy. Tolerance was defined as complete immunosuppression withdrawal for at least one year with no rise in liver enzymes beyond twice the upper limit of normal. Blood samples were collected pre-transplant, then pre-randomization ahead of withdrawal, and finally post-randomization once withdrawal had either been completed or failed. The study cohort included 8 liver transplant recipients, of whom 3 were classified as tolerant and 5 as non-tolerant.

Overall results and qualifications from the work: The conclusions were preliminary, being limited by small, heterogeneous patient numbers and by non-standardized post-transplant time points. Circulating donor-reactive CD4 TCRbeta sequences fell significantly post-transplant in most of the 8 subjects, irrespective of tolerance or HCV status. A greater decline was seen for donor-reactive sequences than for third party-reactive sequences, suggesting partial antigen-specific deletion unrelated to withdrawal success. After accounting for repertoire turnover, donor-reactive detection was significantly reduced in 7 of 8 subjects for CD4 and 8 of 8 for CD8. Since no allograft tissue specimens were available, donor-reactive T cells may have migrated into the graft instead of being deleted. Low numbers of available donor cells limited the measurable donor-reactive repertoire in a couple of subjects.

Thawed unstimulated PBMCs were stained for CD3, CD4 and CD8 and FACS-sorted into CD3+CD4+ and CD3+CD8+ populations. Each of the 8 studied subjects was randomized to immunosuppression withdrawal. The Qiagen DNeasy Blood and Tissue Kit was used for genomic DNA isolation. This clone is regarded as medium-sized (0.01 to 0.1%). No antigen is known for it. It has no much larger one-base neighbor in the sample; base qualities were not kept. There are 15 amino acids in the CDR3, from cysteine to phenylalanine inclusive. The kept DNA is CDR3 alone, 45 bases in frame from the first base. The V and J ends are trimmed by 2 bases and 4 bases, leaving 13 bases between them. Taken from the germline V gene, the CDR1 and CDR2 loops are MNHNS and SASEGT. High-throughput TCRbeta CDR3 sequencing of frozen genomic DNA was performed by immunoSEQ, with PCR amplification, mapping, bias correction and internal controls included. The original methods were these. Only productive rearrangements were retained, with each unique TCRbeta sequence defined by its CDR3 nucleotide sequence together with its V and J gene. For a sequence to be called donor-reactive, it needed a frequency of at least 0.01% and at least 5-fold expansion in CFSE-low cells compared with unstimulated pre-transplant cells. Per-subject minimum frequency thresholds, based on the lowest-template unstimulated sample, ensured at least 90% detection power. Repertoire turnover was measured by Jensen-Shannon divergence between the top 1000 TCRbeta sequences post- and pre-transplant. Changes in detection of donor-reactive sequences were tested with two-sided Fisher's exact tests. What TCRdb holds here is the immuneACCESS table cut down to in-frame rearrangements. Part of the clones is not present; checked against another copy, under half of the missing clones reflect an unresolved V gene, and the others are unexplained. Clone size and V and J calls were adopted from that table, with D and trimming inferred from the DNA. In all, the sample holds about 8,900 clones, and around 70% of those were seen once. Jointly, the top ten make up roughly 22% of the sample.

This clonotype originated in a human patient who received a liver transplant. Following transplantation, T cells from the graft donor may be among those present. In this chain, TRBV6-1 is recombined with TRBJ2-3; the D region is possibly TRBD1 or TRBD2, each matching across 5 bases. The input for sequencing was CD8+ T cells from blood, taken at the approximately 16-month timepoint. CDR3 sequence: CASSEIEGTADTQYF. The DNA sequence is TGTGCCAGCAGTGAAATCGAGGGGACGGCAGATACGCAGTATTTT.